Here is one T cell receptor beta chain with its context. Its antigen is unknown. This entry belongs to a study of T cell responses to AZD1222 COVID-19 vaccine. The wider study: Pooled together were second doses at about 4 or about 12 weeks. The study, taken as a whole, reports: The study identified only six AZD1222 recipients as seropositive at baseline. Scientists sampled the repertoires only once the peak T cell response had passed.

Libraries were prepared by immunoSEQ multiplex PCR; TCRdb keeps only in-frame clonotypes and omits some of them. This table has approximately 100,000 clones, about 90% appearing once. CDR1 is SNHLY, CDR2 FYNNEI, per germline. Trimming at V came to 11 bases and at J to 1 base, leaving 10 bases not matched to a gene. The CDR3 contains 14 residues. The chain is built from TRBV2 and TRBJ2-7, with 8 nucleotides matching TRBD1. This sequence was found in an adult in good health. The specimen was peripheral blood, collected on day 0 of AZD1222 vaccination. The CDR3 loop is CAGQWDRTSYEQYF. The CDR3 DNA reads TGTGCCGGACAATGGGACAGGACTTCCTACGAGCAGTACTTC.